These T cell receptor beta chains were read from a single sample in a study of T cell responses to AZD1222 COVID-19 vaccine. The method was immunoSEQ multiplex PCR; TCRdb's version includes in-frame clones alone and lacks a portion of them. The sample shows about 140,000 clones, just under 95% of them seen only once. The sequencing here drew on peripheral blood, taken on day 0 of AZD1222 vaccination. Every receptor here comes from an adult in good health. The CDR3 runs from the conserved cysteine through the conserved F or W. D genes are given only for firm matches. Size is stated for part of the rows, as once, few or many counts, or as a class when the clone is expanded.

>TRBJ2-5|TRBV6-5|once|NA
CASSYSTGSEETQYF
TGTGCCAGCAGTTACTCTACAGGATCGGAAGAGACCCAGTACTTC
>TRBJ2-7|TRBV2|NA|TRBD1
CASREASTGDEQYF
TGTGCCAGCAGGGAAGCCTCGACAGGGGACGAGCAGTACTTC
>TRBJ2-7|TRBV2|NA|NA
CASIRDPGGGEQYF
TGTGCCAGCATCCGGGACCCCGGAGGGGGCGAGCAGTACTTC
>TRBJ2-7|TRBV5-1|once|TRBD2
CASSPMNGTSDEQYF
TGCGCCAGCAGCCCAATGAATGGGACTAGCGACGAGCAGTACTTC
>TRBJ1-2|TRBV2|NA|TRBD1
CASSARQTGGAGGYTF
TGTGCCAGCAGTGCCCGCCAGACAGGGGGCGCGGGTGGCTACACCTTC
>TRBJ1-3|TRBV9|NA|NA
CASSPEPPGAYRGNTIYF
TGTGCCAGCAGCCCGGAACCTCCTGGGGCCTACCGTGGAAACACCATATATTTT
>TRBJ2-5|TRBV11-1|few|NA
CASSLRRRRHQETQYF
TGTGCCAGCAGCTTACGCCGGCGGAGACACCAAGAGACCCAGTACTTC
>TRBJ2-1|TRBV7-8|NA|NA
CASSKRQINEQFF
TGTGCCAGCAGCAAGCGACAGATCAATGAGCAGTTCTTC
>TRBJ1-1|TRBV19|NA|NA
CASKFDRWDTEAFF
TGTGCCAGTAAATTTGACAGGTGGGACACTGAAGCTTTCTTT
>TRBJ2-3|TRBV4-1|NA|NA
CASSQPETIGDTQYF
TGCGCCAGCAGCCAACCCGAGACAATCGGGGATACGCAGTATTTT
>TRBJ1-1|TRBV10-3|NA|NA
CAISDRLNTEAFF
TGTGCCATCAGTGATCGATTGAACACTGAAGCTTTCTTT
>TRBJ1-3|TRBV19|NA|NA
CASSIFGTQGNTIYF
TGTGCCAGTAGTATATTCGGGACCCAAGGAAACACCATATATTTT
>TRBJ2-7|TRBV7-9|NA|NA
CASSLSQHEQYF
TGTGCCAGCAGCTTAAGTCAGCACGAGCAGTACTTC
>TRBJ2-4|TRBV4-2|NA|NA
CASSQGGENIQYF
TGTGCCAGCAGCCAAGGGGGAGAAAACATTCAGTACTTC